The rows below give T cell receptor beta chains drawn from one sample of a study of blood T cell repertoires in COVID-19. TCRdb keeps only in-frame clones here, not all; method: immunoSEQ multiplex PCR. The sample holds around 95,000 clones, roughly 84% seen once. The sequencing input was peripheral blood. These TCRs come from a human donor in a cohort sampled during active COVID-19. Each CDR3 is given with its conserved first and last residue. Fields, in order: clone size, V gene, D gene, J gene, CDR3 protein, CDR3 DNA. A D gene is named only where the DNA matches it firmly. The listing skips clone size in some rows; elsewhere it reads once, few, many or a size class.

size: once; V: TRBV4-3; D: TRBD2; J: TRBJ2-5; CDR3: CASSPTSGLQETQYF; DNA: TGCGCCAGCAGCCCCACTAGCGGTTTACAAGAGACCCAGTACTTC
size: -; V: TRBV3-1/TRBV3-2; D: TRBD2; J: TRBJ2-1; CDR3: CASTGGTSGNNEQFF; DNA: TGTGCCAGCACCGGAGGGACTAGCGGGAACAATGAGCAGTTCTTC
size: -; V: TRBV18; D: -; J: TRBJ1-1; CDR3: CASSPPRDKGQAFF; DNA: TGTGCCAGCTCACCACCCCGGGACAAGGGTCAAGCTTTCTTT
size: -; V: TRBV10-3; D: -; J: TRBJ2-7; CDR3: CAITPGHSYEQYF; DNA: TGTGCCATCACCCCGGGACATTCCTACGAGCAGTACTTC
size: -; V: TRBV19; D: TRBD2; J: TRBJ2-1; CDR3: CASSIDSPGLAGSYNEQFF; DNA: TGTGCCAGTAGTATAGATAGCCCGGGACTAGCGGGCTCCTACAATGAGCAGTTCTTC
size: -; V: TRBV6-5; D: -; J: TRBJ1-6; CDR3: CASRVGQINSPLHF; DNA: TGTGCCAGCAGGGTCGGACAGATAAATTCACCCCTCCACTTT
size: -; V: TRBV19; D: -; J: TRBJ1-5; CDR3: CASSISEDQPQHF; DNA: TGTGCCAGTAGTATTTCAGAAGATCAGCCCCAGCATTTT
size: -; V: TRBV30; D: TRBD2; J: TRBJ2-7; CDR3: CAWKASGSYEQYF; DNA: TGTGCCTGGAAGGCTAGCGGGTCCTACGAGCAGTACTTC
size: -; V: TRBV30; D: -; J: TRBJ2-2; CDR3: CASQEGVGELFF; DNA: TGTGCCTCCCAGGAGGGTGTCGGGGAGCTGTTTTTT
size: -; V: TRBV6-2/TRBV6-3; D: TRBD2; J: TRBJ2-3; CDR3: CASSYPRLAEGDTQYF; DNA: TGTGCCAGCAGTTACCCACGACTAGCGGAGGGGGATACGCAGTATTTT
size: -; V: TRBV7-2; D: TRBD1; J: TRBJ2-7; CDR3: CASSFTGTGLRYEQYF; DNA: TGTGCCAGCAGCTTCACCGGGACAGGGCTTAGGTACGAGCAGTACTTC
size: -; V: TRBV12-3/TRBV12-4; D: TRBD1; J: TRBJ2-3; CDR3: CASSTGGADTQYF; DNA: TGTGCCAGCAGCACAGGGGGAGCAGATACGCAGTATTTT
size: -; V: TRBV5-6; D: -; J: TRBJ2-7; CDR3: CASSLRGTTYEQYF; DNA: TGTGCCAGCAGCTTGCGGGGTACGACCTACGAGCAGTACTTC
size: -; V: TRBV7-9; D: -; J: TRBJ2-7; CDR3: CASSITEAPYEQYF; DNA: TGTGCCAGCAGCATTACAGAAGCCCCCTACGAGCAGTACTTC
size: -; V: TRBV5-6; D: -; J: TRBJ2-2; CDR3: CASSFFGGMTDTGELFF; DNA: TGTGCCAGCAGCTTTTTCGGGGGAATGACGGACACCGGGGAGCTGTTTTTT
size: -; V: TRBV19; D: -; J: TRBJ2-5; CDR3: CASSIGQRRETQYF; DNA: TGTGCCAGTAGTATCGGACAGCGCCGGGAGACCCAGTACTTC
size: -; V: TRBV27; D: -; J: TRBJ1-1; CDR3: CASSFLGTEAFF; DNA: TGTGCCAGCAGTTTCCTAGGCACTGAAGCTTTCTTT
size: -; V: TRBV19; D: TRBD2; J: TRBJ2-3; CDR3: CASQAGGVSTDTQYF; DNA: TGTGCCAGTCAGGCTGGGGGGGTAAGCACAGATACGCAGTATTTT
size: few; V: TRBV7-2; D: -; J: TRBJ1-1; CDR3: CASSLEAGPEAFF; DNA: TGTGCCAGCAGCTTAGAGGCGGGGCCTGAAGCTTTCTTT
size: -; V: TRBV27; D: -; J: TRBJ2-5; CDR3: CASSFRSGKETQYF; DNA: TGTGCCAGCAGTTTCAGGTCCGGGAAGGAGACCCAGTACTTC
size: -; V: TRBV9; D: -; J: TRBJ2-7; CDR3: CASSVTSETTYEQYF; DNA: TGTGCCAGCAGCGTAACGTCAGAAACAACCTACGAGCAGTACTTC
size: once; V: TRBV5-4; D: TRBD1; J: TRBJ2-7; CDR3: CASSTRTGGTYEQYF; DNA: TGTGCCAGCAGCACCCGGACAGGGGGCACCTACGAGCAGTACTTC
size: -; V: TRBV2; D: -; J: TRBJ1-1; CDR3: CASARGDTEAFF; DNA: TGTGCCAGCGCCCGGGGGGACACTGAAGCTTTCTTT
size: -; V: TRBV25-1; D: -; J: TRBJ1-2; CDR3: CASEGANYGYTF; DNA: TGTGCCAGTGAAGGAGCTAACTATGGCTACACCTTC
size: -; V: TRBV19; D: -; J: TRBJ1-2; CDR3: CASSTGVFYGYTF; DNA: TGTGCCAGTAGTACGGGAGTGTTCTATGGCTACACCTTC
size: -; V: TRBV20-1; D: -; J: TRBJ2-5; CDR3: CSASSTPETQYF; DNA: TGCAGTGCTAGTTCTACCCCGGAGACCCAGTACTTC
size: -; V: TRBV27; D: TRBD1; J: TRBJ1-2; CDR3: CASSSQILGQAHNYGYTF; DNA: TGTGCCAGCAGTTCCCAGATACTGGGACAGGCCCATAACTATGGCTACACCTTC
size: -; V: TRBV11-2; D: TRBD1; J: TRBJ1-4; CDR3: CASSLTGGTGGEKLFF; DNA: TGTGCCAGCAGCCTAACTGGAGGGACAGGGGGTGAAAAACTGTTTTTT
size: -; V: TRBV12-3/TRBV12-4; D: TRBD1; J: TRBJ1-2; CDR3: CASSLGQGFGYTF; DNA: TGTGCCAGCAGCCTGGGACAGGGTTTTGGCTACACCTTC
size: -; V: TRBV6-4; D: -; J: TRBJ2-1; CDR3: CASSDYWGEQFF; DNA: TGTGCCAGCAGTGACTACTGGGGCGAGCAGTTCTTC
size: -; V: TRBV13; D: TRBD1; J: TRBJ1-1; CDR3: CASSRRNWLQGAEAFF; DNA: TGTGCCAGCTCAAGACGGAATTGGTTGCAGGGGGCTGAAGCTTTCTTT
size: -; V: TRBV9; D: -; J: TRBJ2-3; CDR3: CASSVYRRSDTQYF; DNA: TGTGCCAGCAGCGTATATCGCAGATCAGATACGCAGTATTTT
size: -; V: TRBV5-1; D: -; J: TRBJ2-7; CDR3: CASSYYRDSSTEQYF; DNA: TGCGCCAGCAGCTACTACCGGGACTCAAGTACCGAGCAGTACTTC
size: -; V: TRBV7-2; D: -; J: TRBJ2-7; CDR3: CASSRERAYEQYF; DNA: TGTGCCAGCAGCCGGGAGAGGGCCTACGAGCAGTACTTC
size: -; V: TRBV6-5; D: -; J: TRBJ1-1; CDR3: CASSSPWLSEAFF; DNA: TGTGCCAGCAGTTCCCCTTGGCTGTCTGAAGCTTTCTTT
size: -; V: TRBV18; D: TRBD1; J: TRBJ2-7; CDR3: CASSPYSPGQPPIDYEQYF; DNA: TGTGCCAGCTCACCATATTCCCCGGGACAGCCGCCGATTGACTACGAGCAGTACTTC
size: -; V: TRBV6-5; D: -; J: TRBJ1-6; CDR3: CASRTTDTNNSPLHF; DNA: TGTGCCAGCCGGACGACAGATACCAATAATTCACCCCTCCACTTT
size: -; V: TRBV6-2/TRBV6-3; D: -; J: TRBJ1-5; CDR3: CASSLTGNQPQHF; DNA: TGTGCCAGCAGTTTGACAGGCAATCAGCCCCAGCATTTT
size: -; V: TRBV5-1; D: TRBD2; J: TRBJ2-3; CDR3: CASSLGSAGGPGTQYF; DNA: TGCGCCAGCAGCTTGGGGTCGGCGGGAGGGCCTGGTACGCAGTATTTT
size: -; V: TRBV7-2; D: TRBD1; J: TRBJ2-1; CDR3: CASSGTGAHNEQFF; DNA: TGTGCCAGCAGCGGGACAGGGGCCCACAATGAGCAGTTCTTC
size: -; V: TRBV6-6; D: -; J: TRBJ1-2; CDR3: CASSYDRGYNYGYTF; DNA: TGTGCCAGCAGTTACGACAGAGGCTATAACTATGGCTACACCTTC
size: -; V: TRBV19; D: -; J: TRBJ2-3; CDR3: CASSPSPTSYDTQYF; DNA: TGTGCCAGTAGCCCATCTCCGACTAGTTACGATACGCAGTATTTT
size: -; V: TRBV5-1; D: TRBD1; J: TRBJ1-5; CDR3: CASSPDGTGNQPQHF; DNA: TGCGCCAGCAGCCCGGACGGGACAGGGAATCAGCCCCAGCATTTT
size: -; V: TRBV7-2; D: -; J: TRBJ2-7; CDR3: CASTPGPGPYEQYF; DNA: TGTGCCAGCACCCCGGGCCCAGGGCCCTACGAGCAGTACTTC
size: -; V: TRBV9; D: -; J: TRBJ1-1; CDR3: CASSAGQLSTEAFF; DNA: TGTGCCAGCAGCGCCGGACAGCTGAGCACTGAAGCTTTCTTT
size: once; V: TRBV25-1; D: TRBD1; J: TRBJ2-5; CDR3: CASSEYKGAETQYF; DNA: TGTGCCAGCAGTGAATATAAGGGGGCGGAGACCCAGTACTTC
size: few; V: TRBV7-2; D: -; J: TRBJ1-2; CDR3: CASSLFAGWNYGYTF; DNA: TGTGCCAGCAGCTTATTTGCAGGTTGGAACTATGGCTACACCTTC
size: -; V: TRBV6-2/TRBV6-3; D: TRBD2; J: TRBJ2-4; CDR3: CASSRGLDLAKNIQYF; DNA: TGTGCCAGCAGTCGGGGACTAGATTTAGCCAAAAACATTCAGTACTTC
size: -; V: TRBV11-2; D: TRBD2; J: TRBJ2-5; CDR3: CASSLVTSGAQETQYF; DNA: TGTGCCAGCAGCTTAGTTACTAGCGGGGCCCAAGAGACCCAGTACTTC
size: -; V: TRBV7-2; D: TRBD2; J: TRBJ2-7; CDR3: CASSLGGLTYEQYF; DNA: TGTGCCAGCAGCTTAGGGGGACTAACCTACGAGCAGTACTTC
size: -; V: TRBV7-8; D: TRBD1; J: TRBJ1-4; CDR3: CASSWGQSATNEKLFF; DNA: TGTGCCAGCAGCTGGGGACAGTCCGCAACTAATGAAAAACTGTTTTTT
size: -; V: TRBV18; D: -; J: TRBJ2-2; CDR3: CASSQDYHRDTGELFF; DNA: TGTGCCAGCTCACAGGACTATCACCGTGACACCGGGGAGCTGTTTTTT
size: -; V: TRBV5-5; D: -; J: TRBJ2-5; CDR3: CASSLATLEGETQYF; DNA: TGTGCCAGCAGCTTGGCAACCCTGGAGGGGGAGACCCAGTACTTC